The table lists the clone carrying this TCR beta chain with a few counts. The antigen is unknown. This sample is drawn from a study of CD8 T cells in ankylosing spondylitis. Findings and caveats of the study: A TCR beta motif made of several highly homologous variants seemed typical of ankylosing spondylitis blood. Disease-linked clones bore a CD8+ phenotype, appearing relatively rarely in peripheral blood.

TCR beta libraries were made by quantitative 5'-RACE with molecular barcodes. Each CDR3 protein gets one entry after TCRdb re-called the 5' RACE reads with MiXCR. Of hundreds of thousands of distinct CDR3 sequences listed, more than 25% are singletons. Germline V gene sequence: CDR1 DFQATT, CDR2 SNEGSKA (reference sequence). The CDR3 has 13 amino acids. V lost 4 bases and J 7 bases, leaving 17 bases between the germline ends. Specimen: blood, either unsorted or a sorted T cell fraction (not recorded which). This receptor was obtained from a male donor with ankylosing spondylitis or in good health (not recorded which). The chain is built from TRBV20-1 and TRBJ2-7; perhaps TRBD1 as D (5 bases). The CDR3 loop reads CSATKGKVDEQYF. The DNA of the CDR3 is TGCAGTGCTACCAAGGGGAAAGTGGATGAGCAGTACTTC.